A selection of T cell receptor beta chains follows, all from one sample in a study of blood T cell repertoires in COVID-19. The repertoire was sequenced with immunoSEQ multiplex PCR; TCRdb's copy has only in-frame clones and lacks some. The sample records over 150,000 clones, around 87% being singletons. The sample comprised peripheral blood. The receptors were sampled from a woman between 18 and 29 years old who had recovered from COVID-19. Both conserved end residues are part of each CDR3.

J	V	CDR3
TRBJ2-5	TRBV7-3	CASSLGAGGYQETQYF
TRBJ1-5	TRBV5-6	CASSIRDRGGQPQHF
TRBJ2-5	TRBV4-3	CASSQEGPGGGETQYF
TRBJ1-1	TRBV11-2	CASSFTSRGGTEAFF
TRBJ2-1	TRBV4-3	CASSQEPPGGPYNEQFF
TRBJ1-1	TRBV28	CASTNREGKAEAFF
TRBJ1-2	TRBV2	CASSSRRITDGQGSYTF
TRBJ2-3	TRBV6-4	CASSEAGADTQYF
TRBJ2-4	TRBV5-1	CASSSGQILAKNIQYF
TRBJ1-4	TRBV3-1/TRBV3-2	CASSRATDRTDNEKLFF
TRBJ2-2	TRBV5-5	CASSSPGNTGELFF
TRBJ1-1	TRBV6-2/TRBV6-3	CASSYEGTEAFF
TRBJ2-7	TRBV4-1	CASSQVRDRVYEQYF
TRBJ2-7	TRBV19	CASSIPGLYEQYF
TRBJ1-2	TRBV15	CASGQGRGYTF
TRBJ2-2	TRBV9	CASSGTVNTGELFF
TRBJ2-1	TRBV4-3	CASSQERLAYEQFF
TRBJ2-1	TRBV18	CASSPPGDRVGNEQFF
TRBJ2-7	TRBV21-1	CASSKADIIPYEQYF
TRBJ2-2	TRBV4-3	CASSQEGPNTGELFF
TRBJ2-7	TRBV7-9	CASSLVSRQQGSPYEQYF
TRBJ1-1	TRBV10-3	CAISPARQGQGTEAFF
TRBJ2-1	TRBV4-2	CASSQVGSGKYNEQFF
TRBJ2-2	TRBV5-5	CASSLRQVNTGELFF
TRBJ2-7	TRBV2	CASSDPDRTYEQYF
TRBJ2-6	TRBV7-6	CASSSHGQGWPGANVLTF
TRBJ1-5	TRBV12-3/TRBV12-4	CASSWSSNQPQHF
TRBJ2-2	TRBV5-4	CASSLGGRGNTGELFF
TRBJ2-1	TRBV2	CASSGLAGGNEQFF
TRBJ2-2	TRBV19	CASRSGASGELFF
TRBJ1-2	TRBV6-1	CASSEVAGGSYGYTF
TRBJ1-2	TRBV19	CASSRDRDYGYTF
TRBJ1-1	TRBV4-3	CASSQVFIDRAVHTEAFF
TRBJ1-1	TRBV11-3	CASSLRGAGGSTEAFF
TRBJ2-3	TRBV6-2/TRBV6-3	CASSTLGLAADTQYF
TRBJ2-2	TRBV6-6	CASRLAGGTGELFF
TRBJ2-3	TRBV6-4	CASSDSGSGADTQYF
TRBJ1-1	TRBV3-1/TRBV3-2	CASRRTGANTEAFF
TRBJ2-3	TRBV9	CASSVQGNTDTQYF
TRBJ1-6	TRBV19	CASSANRGRSPLHF
TRBJ2-7	TRBV27	CASSLRRAGQSEQYF
TRBJ2-1	TRBV7-2	CASSASGSSYNEQFF
TRBJ1-1	TRBV9	CASSATGRGTEAFF
TRBJ2-3	TRBV6-2/TRBV6-3	CASSYSSVDPTDTQYF
TRBJ1-1	TRBV12-5	CASGRDHRQGKNTEAFF
TRBJ2-1	TRBV9	CASSIGTSGSNEQFF
TRBJ2-7	TRBV7-8	CASSLFLGTVTYEQYF
TRBJ1-4	TRBV2	CASESGYTNEKLFF
TRBJ1-6	TRBV7-2	CASSFAQGASYNSPLHF
TRBJ2-7	TRBV5-1	CASSLTGTTRPYEQYF